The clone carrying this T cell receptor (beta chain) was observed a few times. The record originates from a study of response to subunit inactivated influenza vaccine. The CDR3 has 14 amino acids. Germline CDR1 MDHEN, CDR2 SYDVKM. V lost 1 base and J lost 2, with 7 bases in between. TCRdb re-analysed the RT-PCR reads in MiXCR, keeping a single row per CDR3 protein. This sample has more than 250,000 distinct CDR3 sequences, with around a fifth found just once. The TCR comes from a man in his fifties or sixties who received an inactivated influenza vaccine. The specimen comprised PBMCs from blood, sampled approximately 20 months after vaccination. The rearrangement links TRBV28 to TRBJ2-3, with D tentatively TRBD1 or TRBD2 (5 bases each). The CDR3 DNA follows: TGTGCCAGCAGTTTATCCGGGACCACAGATACGCAGTATTTT. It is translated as CASSLSGTTDTQYF.